Below are 32 T cell receptor beta chains sequenced from a single sample in a study of blood T cells in healthy people across ages. Then a second PCR, running roughly 7 to 11 cycles, was carried out with a sample-barcoded 5' primer and a J-beta primer mix. Each CDR3 protein gets one entry after TCRdb re-called the 5' RACE reads with MiXCR. Altogether hundreds of thousands of distinct CDR3 sequences are present, under 25% being singletons, with the ten largest covering 3% to 4%. Sample: blood. These receptors were taken from a man aged 65 to 85 in good health.

V is TRBV6-5 and J is TRBJ2-5, with TRBD2 identical over 11 bases. The assigned J gene may be wrong: the sequence end matches TRBJ2-7 better. Germline V lookup: CDR1 MNHEY, CDR2 SVGAGI. This CDR3 has 15 amino acids. Here the CDR3 DNA reads TGTGCCAGCAGTTGGGGACTAGCGGACCCCTACGAGCAGTACTTC. Residues: CASSWGLADPYEQYF.

This clonotype has only a few counts. The chain links TRBV27 to TRBJ2-3; D call uncertain. In germline, CDR1 is MNHEY, CDR2 SMNVEV (reference sequence). Trimming shortened V by 4 bases and J by 7 bases, and 9 bases separated the two germline ends. This CDR3 has 12 amino acids. This CDR3 reads CASSSDTYTQYF. The CDR3 nucleotides read TGTGCCAGCAGTTCCGATACCTATACGCAGTATTTT.

V is TRBV6-5 and J is TRBJ2-3, with 8 bases aligning to TRBD2. Trimming removed 2 bases from V and 2 bases from J; junction bases left unmatched: 3. Germline assignment: CDR1 MNHEY and CDR2 SVGAGI. CDR3 length: 15 residues. This CDR3 is CASSYVAGTTDTQYF. DNA for the CDR3: TGTGCCAGCAGTTACGTAGCGGGAACCACAGATACGCAGTATTTT.

V gene TRBV3-1 combines with J gene TRBJ1-1, with 8 bases aligning to TRBD1. The V gene's germline CDR1 is LGHDT and CDR2 YNNKEL (reference sequence). This CDR3 is 15 amino acids long. J was trimmed by 6 bases and V by 1 base; bases with no gene match: 7. DNA of the CDR3: TGTGCCAGCAGCCAAGGACAGGGGTTGGCATCTGAAGCTTTCTTT. Protein product: CASSQGQGLASEAFF. Full variable domain (outside the CDR3, taken from reference TRBV3-1 and TRBJ1-1): DTAVSQTPKYLVTQMGNDKSIKCEQNLGHDTMYWYKQDSKKFLKIMFSYNNKELIINETVPNRFSPKSPDKAHLNLHINSLELGDSAVYFCASSQGQGLASEAFFGQGTRLTVV.

In its sample, this clonotype was seen a few times. The chain joins TRBV4-1 to TRBJ2-2; the D call may be TRBD1 or TRBD2 (5 bases each). Trimming left V 1 base short and J 6 bases short, with 12 bases between. Germline V CDR1 and CDR2: MGHRA, YSYEKL. This CDR3 is 15 amino acids long. The CDR3, as DNA: TGCGCCAGCAGCCAAGCGGGGATGGGGGCCGGGGAGCTGTTTTTT. The encoded protein is CASSQAGMGAGELFF.

This rearrangement joins TRBV6-5 to TRBJ1-5; D may be TRBD1 (6 bases). Germline V lookup: CDR1 MNHEY, CDR2 SVGAGI. The V end lost 5 bases, the J end lost 4 bases, and 12 bases lay between the germline ends. This CDR3 contains 14 residues. DNA for the CDR3: TGTGCCAGCAGTCGAGGGGGGGCTAATCAGCCCCAGCATTTT. As protein: CASSRGGANQPQHF.

The chain uses TRBV12-3 or TRBV12-4 and TRBJ2-3; TRBD2 agrees at 10 bases. Germline trimming cut 6 bases from V and 2 bases from J; bases unmatched to any gene: 8. The CDR3 runs 16 residues. The CDR3 nucleotides are TGTGCCAGCAGGCGGACTAGCGGAAGTCCCACAGATACGCAGTATTTT. Translated, it gives CASRRTSGSPTDTQYF.

V gene TRBV18 combines with J gene TRBJ1-5, with 9 bases fitting TRBD1. Germline assignment: CDR1 KGHSH and CDR2 LQKENI. J lost 4 bases, V lost 4 bases, and 11 bases had no gene match. This CDR3 has 17 residues. In DNA form, the CDR3 reads TGTGCCAGCTCACTATCGACAGGGGGGCAAGTGAATCAGCCCCAGCATTTT. Amino acids: CASSLSTGGQVNQPQHF.

This clonotype has just a few counts. Possible read error: a much larger clone is one base away. J is TRBJ2-1 and V is TRBV4-3; D is perhaps TRBD2 (6 bases). Germline values: CDR1 LGHNA, CDR2 YSLEER. Trimming left V 0 bases short and J 11 bases short, with 23 bases between. The CDR3 extends over 17 amino acids. In nucleotides, the CDR3 is TGCGCCAGCAGCCAAGATTCTGTGGGAGGACTAACTAATAAGCAGTTCTTC. Its translation is CASSQDSVGGLTNKQFF.

Concerning this clonotype: A clone one base away is much larger, so this may be a read error. This rearrangement joins TRBV20-1 to TRBJ1-4; a possible D gene is TRBD1 (5 bases). V lost 3 bases and J lost 8, with 19 bases in between. The CDR3 contains 15 residues. Germline V gene lookup returns CDR1 DFQATT and CDR2 SNEGSKA (reference sequence). The CDR3 region is CSASDWDGGKEKLFF. CDR3 nucleotide sequence: TGCAGTGCTAGCGATTGGGACGGGGGAAAGGAAAAACTGTTTTTT.

The chain combines TRBV10-3 with TRBJ2-7; tentative D call: TRBD1 (6 bases). Looked up from germline, CDR1 is ENHRY and CDR2 is SYGVKD. The CDR3 contains 13 residues. V lost 6 bases and J 3 bases, leaving 12 bases between the germline ends. CDR3 nucleotide sequence: TGTGCCATCAGCCATAACAGGGTCTACGAGCAGTACTTC. Translated: CAISHNRVYEQYF.

This clonotype was seen at least ten times. This sequence joins TRBV15 and TRBJ2-7, with 8 bases that match TRBD1. Germline V lookup: CDR1 LNHNV, CDR2 YYDKDF (reference sequence). Unmatched junction bases numbered 5, after V lost 1 base and J lost 3 bases. The CDR3 spans 15 residues. The CDR3 spells CATSRVGQGVYEQYF. The CDR3, as DNA: TGTGCCACCAGCAGAGTTGGACAGGGCGTCTACGAGCAGTACTTC.

The J gene is TRBJ2-3, the V gene TRBV5-1; no reliable D call. There are 17 residues in the CDR3. V lost 4 bases and J lost 2, with 20 bases in between. Germline V CDR1 and CDR2: SGHRS, YFSETQ. The CDR3 sequence: CASSVDPSPLNTDTQYF. CDR3 nucleotide sequence: TGCGCCAGCAGCGTGGATCCGTCACCCCTAAACACAGATACGCAGTATTTT. Supplemented by reference TRBV5-1 and TRBJ2-3, the full variable domain reads KAGVTQTPRYLIKTRGQQVTLSCSPISGHRSVSWYQQTPGQGLQFLFEYFSETQRNKGNFPGRFSGRQFSNSRSEMNVSTLELGDSALYLCASSVDPSPLNTDTQYFGPGTRLTVL.

This clonotype was observed at least ten times. The CDR3 sequence: CASSRGEQETQYF. CDR3 DNA: TGCGCCAGCAGCCGAGGGGAACAAGAGACCCAGTACTTC. The rearrangement links TRBV5-1 to TRBJ2-5, with D possibly called TRBD1 or TRBD2 (5 bases each). The CDR3 is 13 amino acids. Germline V lookup: CDR1 SGHRS, CDR2 YFSETQ. The ends were cut back, 4 bases at V and 2 bases at J, with 9 bases in the middle.

This clonotype was seen only a few times. This chain connects TRBV25-1 to TRBJ2-5; D remains unclear. The germline CDR1 and CDR2 sequences are MGHDK and SYGVNS. The CDR3 spans 13 residues. Deletions cut 8 bases from V and 0 bases from J, with 10 bases between. The CDR3 spells CASAHQNQETQYF. The CDR3 bases are TGTGCCAGCGCTCACCAAAACCAAGAGACCCAGTACTTC.

The gene calls are TRBV6-1 and TRBJ1-2; no clear D gene. Germline CDR1 and CDR2: MNHNS and SASEGT. CDR3 size: 13 residues. V lost 4 bases, J lost 10 bases, and 16 bases lay in between. The DNA of the CDR3 is TGTGCCAGCAGTGTCGCCAGCCACCGGGACTACACCTTC. Residues: CASSVASHRDYTF.

The rearrangement joins TRBV3-1 to TRBJ2-7; D is uncertain. Germline values: CDR1 LGHDT, CDR2 YNNKEL (reference sequence). The CDR3 has 15 amino acids. The V end lost 1 base, the J end lost 0 bases, and 10 bases lay between the germline ends. This chain's CDR3 is CASSQGRSSSYEQYF. The DNA for the CDR3 is TGTGCCAGCAGCCAAGGGCGGAGCAGCTCCTACGAGCAGTACTTC.

This clonotype was detected a few times. V is TRBV9 and J is TRBJ1-4, with D possibly matching TRBD1 (5 bases). CDR1 is SGDLS, CDR2 YYNGEE, per germline. Trimming removed 3 bases at V and 4 bases at J, with 16 bases between. The CDR3 runs 16 residues. DNA of the CDR3: TGTGCCAGCAGCGCCGAAATGTCGGGGGATAATGAAAAACTGTTTTTT. It translates to CASSAEMSGDNEKLFF.

This clonotype was seen more than once but under ten times. The chain has TRBV5-1 and TRBJ1-2; TRBD1 might be the D (5 bases). Trimming left V 0 bases short and J 8 bases short, with 11 bases between. Germline CDR1 reads SGHRS; CDR2 reads YFSETQ. The CDR3 extends over 13 amino acids. In DNA form, the CDR3 reads TGCGCCAGCAGCTTGGATGGACACGGAGGCTACACCTTC. Residues: CASSLDGHGGYTF.

At least ten counts were recorded for this clonotype. Here the CDR3 DNA reads TGTGCCACCAGTGATTCCGACCCGAGGGGGGTCGAGACCCAGTACTTC. Translated, it gives CATSDSDPRGVETQYF. The chain has TRBV24-1 and TRBJ2-5, with D perhaps matching TRBD1 or TRBD2 (6 bases each). The germline V and J ends were trimmed by 2 bases and 5 bases, with 17 bases remaining between them. This CDR3 is 16 amino acids long. Germline values: CDR1 KGHDR, CDR2 SFDVKD.

The CDR3 nucleotides are TGCGCCAGCAGCGATGGGGGAGTCTACGAGCAGTACTTC. Translated, it gives CASSDGGVYEQYF. The rearrangement joins TRBV5-1 to TRBJ2-7; D might be TRBD1 or TRBD2, each matching 5 bases. The V end lost 4 bases, the J end lost 3 bases, and 11 bases lay between the germline ends. The CDR3 has 13 residues. The germline gives CDR1 SGHRS, CDR2 YFSETQ.

The chain is built from TRBV5-1 and TRBJ2-7; D remains ambiguous. This CDR3 comprises 13 residues. Germline CDR1 and CDR2: SGHRS and YFSETQ. V lost 4 bases to trimming and J lost 3 bases, with 11 bases between them. The CDR3 DNA reads as TGCGCCAGCAGCCCTGTTGGGCGCTACGAGCAGTACTTC. Amino acids: CASSPVGRYEQYF.

This clonotype was found a few times. This chain joins TRBV12-3 or TRBV12-4 and TRBJ2-5; D is undetermined. The V end was cut by 4 bases, the J end by 1 base, with 10 bases between. The CDR3 has 14 amino acids. The CDR3 region has the DNA TGTGCCAGCAGTTCTGCGATTTTCCAAGAGACCCAGTACTTC. It specifies CASSSAIFQETQYF.

This clonotype was seen a few times. The rearrangement links TRBV10-3 to TRBJ2-1, with D possibly matching TRBD2 (5 bases). V was cut by 6 bases and J by 5 bases, with 11 bases left in between. This CDR3 is 13 amino acids long. Germline V lookup: CDR1 ENHRY, CDR2 SYGVKD. The CDR3 DNA reads TGTGCCATCAGGGACGGGGATCACAATGAGCAGTTCTTC. Its protein is CAIRDGDHNEQFF.

The V and J genes are TRBV20-1 and TRBJ2-7, with a tentative D call TRBD1 (6 bases). The V gene's germline CDR1 is DFQATT and CDR2 SNEGSKA (reference sequence). Deletions cut 0 bases from V and 7 bases from J, with 16 bases between. The CDR3 has 14 residues. CDR3 amino acids: CSARDRIGGGEQYF. CDR3 DNA sequence: TGCAGTGCTAGAGACCGGATTGGGGGCGGAGAGCAGTACTTC.

This clonotype was counted between two and nine times. Being one base from a much bigger clone, this may be a read error. The chain uses TRBV10-3 and TRBJ2-7; no reliable D call. The CDR3 runs 13 residues. The V end lost 3 bases, the J end lost 0 bases, and 6 bases lay between the germline ends. In germline, CDR1 is ENHRY, CDR2 SYGVKD. The CDR3 coding sequence is TGTGCCATCAGTGACGGGTACTCCTACGAGCAGTACTTC. It codes for CAISDGYSYEQYF.

This chain uses TRBV28 with TRBJ1-2; tentatively, D is TRBD1 (6 bases). CDR3 length: 12 amino acids. From germline, CDR1 is MDHEN and CDR2 SYDVKM. Deletions cut 2 bases from V and 12 bases from J, with 13 bases between. CDR3 region: CASSLTFRGNTF. The CDR3 nucleotides are TGTGCCAGCAGTTTAACCTTCAGGGGAAACACCTTC.

This clonotype has a handful of counts. The genes are TRBV12-3 or TRBV12-4 and TRBJ2-1; 9 bases match TRBD1. After removal of 2 bases from V and 4 bases from J, the junction contained 6 bases not matched to a gene. The CDR3 consists of 16 residues. CDR3 protein: CASSLSAGQGYNEQFF. In nucleotides, the CDR3 is TGTGCCAGCAGTTTATCCGCGGGACAGGGTTACAATGAGCAGTTCTTC.

At least ten counts were recorded for this clonotype. This chain joins TRBV3-1 and TRBJ2-4, with D uncertain. Germline-derived CDR1 and CDR2 are LGHDT and YNNKEL (reference sequence). The CDR3 runs 17 residues. Trimming stripped 1 base from V and 3 bases from J, with 16 bases between. CDR3 in DNA: TGTGCCAGCAGCCAAGGCTCGGTCTCTTTGCGCAAAAACATTCAGTACTTC. Its protein product is CASSQGSVSLRKNIQYF.

This clonotype has a handful of counts. The rearrangement joins TRBV19 to TRBJ2-5, with D perhaps matching TRBD2 (6 bases). Germline V gene data show CDR1 as LNHDA and CDR2 as SQIVND (reference sequence). The CDR3 length is 13 residues. V was cut by 3 bases and J by 4 bases, with 9 bases left in between. CDR3 DNA sequence: TGTGCCAGTAGTATTTGGGGAGGAGAGACCCAGTACTTC. This gives the protein CASSIWGGETQYF. Full variable domain (missing parts from reference TRBV19 and TRBJ2-5): DGGITQSPKYLFRKEGQNVTLSCEQNLNHDAMYWYRQDPGQGLRLIYYSQIVNDFQKGDIAEGYSVSREKKESFPLTVTSAQKNPTAFYLCASSIWGGETQYFGPGTRLLVL.

In this sample, this clonotype turned up many times. The chain uses TRBV4-3 and TRBJ2-2; D not resolved. With 1 base removed from V and 5 bases from J, the gap between germline ends came to 17 bases. Germline V gene sequence: CDR1 LGHNA, CDR2 YSLEER. This CDR3 is built from 17 residues. The CDR3 DNA sequence: TGCGCCAGCAGCCAAGCGGCGAGTGCCCCCCCGACCGGGGAGCTGTTTTTT. Translation gives CASSQAASAPPTGELFF.

This clonotype was counted a few times. The chain carries TRBV5-1 and TRBJ2-3, with D tentatively TRBD2 (5 bases). This CDR3 spans 14 amino acids. V shed 1 base and J shed 2 bases, with 8 bases lying between them. The germline V gene encodes CDR1 SGHRS and CDR2 YFSETQ. The CDR3 sequence: CASSLTTTTDTQYF. In DNA form, the CDR3 reads TGCGCCAGCAGCTTGACGACTACCACAGATACGCAGTATTTT.